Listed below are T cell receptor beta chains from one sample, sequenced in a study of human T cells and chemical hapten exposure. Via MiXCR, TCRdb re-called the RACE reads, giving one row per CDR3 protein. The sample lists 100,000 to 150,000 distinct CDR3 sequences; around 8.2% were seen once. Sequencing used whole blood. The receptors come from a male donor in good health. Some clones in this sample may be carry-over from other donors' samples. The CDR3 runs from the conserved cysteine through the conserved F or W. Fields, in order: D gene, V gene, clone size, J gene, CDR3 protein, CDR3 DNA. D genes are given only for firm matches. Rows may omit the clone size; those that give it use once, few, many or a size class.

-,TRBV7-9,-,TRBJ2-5,CASSFGSAPETQYF,TGTGCCAGCAGCTTCGGGTCCGCCCCCGAGACCCAGTACTTC
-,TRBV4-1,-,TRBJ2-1,CASSQEGTDEQFF,TGCGCCAGCAGCCAAGAAGGGACCGATGAGCAGTTCTTC
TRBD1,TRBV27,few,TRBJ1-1,CASSSPGQVNTEAFF,TGTGCCAGCAGTTCCCCCGGACAGGTGAACACTGAAGCTTTCTTT
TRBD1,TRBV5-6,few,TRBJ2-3,CASSLDLGQRFTDTQYF,TGTGCCAGCAGCTTGGATCTGGGACAGCGATTCACAGATACGCAGTATTTT
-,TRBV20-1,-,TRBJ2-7,CSAQGVGEPSYEQYF,TGCAGTGCTCAAGGAGTGGGGGAGCCCTCCTACGAGCAGTACTTC
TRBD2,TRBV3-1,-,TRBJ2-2,CASSPQLAGLTGELFF,TGTGCCAGCAGCCCGCAGCTAGCGGGCCTTACCGGGGAGCTGTTTTTT
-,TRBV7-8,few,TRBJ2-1,CASSPVGPADEQFF,TGTGCCAGCAGCCCCGTCGGGCCAGCGGATGAGCAGTTCTTC
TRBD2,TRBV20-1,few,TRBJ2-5,CSSQKDGLAGPQYF,TGCAGTTCCCAGAAAGACGGACTAGCGGGCCCCCAGTACTTC
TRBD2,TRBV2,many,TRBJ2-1,CASKGLAPYNEQFF,TGTGCCAGCAAGGGACTAGCCCCTTACAATGAGCAGTTCTTC
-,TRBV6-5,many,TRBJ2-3,CASSYGGADTQYF,TGTGCCAGCAGTTACGGGGGCGCAGATACGCAGTATTTT
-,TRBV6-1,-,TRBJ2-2,CASSGWTYTGELFF,TGTGCCAGCAGTGGGTGGACTTACACCGGGGAGCTGTTTTTT
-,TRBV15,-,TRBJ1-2,CATSRDRGIGGGYTF,TGTGCCACCAGCAGAGACAGGGGAATCGGGGGCGGCTACACCTTC
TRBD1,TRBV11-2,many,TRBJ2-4,CASSPGQGTAKNIQYF,TGTGCCAGCAGCCCGGGACAGGGGACGGCCAAAAACATTCAGTACTTC
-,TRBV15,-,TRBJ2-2,CATSRDQVGQGNTGELFF,TGTGCCACCAGCAGAGATCAGGTGGGGCAGGGGAACACCGGGGAGCTGTTTTTT
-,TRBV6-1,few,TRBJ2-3,CASSDWGAQRDTQYF,TGTGCCAGCAGTGACTGGGGGGCACAACGAGATACGCAGTATTTT
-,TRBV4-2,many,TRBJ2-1,CASSLPGRAFYNEQFF,TGTGCCAGCAGCCTCCCAGGAAGGGCTTTCTACAATGAGCAGTTCTTC
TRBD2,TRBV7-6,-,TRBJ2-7,CASSRGLALEQYF,TGTGCCAGCAGCCGGGGACTAGCGTTGGAGCAGTACTTC
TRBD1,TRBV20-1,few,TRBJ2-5,CSANQGAETQYF,TGCAGTGCAAATCAGGGGGCGGAGACCCAGTACTTC
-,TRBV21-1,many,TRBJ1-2,CASSSDRGKNYGYTF,TGTGCCAGCAGTTCGGACAGGGGAAAAAACTATGGCTACACCTTC
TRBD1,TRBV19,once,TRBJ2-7,CASASGTGTYEQYF,TGTGCCAGTGCTTCCGGGACAGGGACCTACGAGCAGTACTTC
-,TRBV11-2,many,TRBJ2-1,CASSLALALNEQFF,TGTGCCAGCAGCTTAGCCCTAGCGTTAAATGAGCAGTTCTTC
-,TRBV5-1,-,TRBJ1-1,CASSPREGGNTEAFF,TGCGCCAGCAGTCCCCGGGAAGGGGGAAATACTGAAGCTTTCTTT
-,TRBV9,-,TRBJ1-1,CASSVDLDQGDTEAFF,TGTGCCAGCAGCGTAGACCTGGACCAGGGAGATACTGAAGCTTTCTTT
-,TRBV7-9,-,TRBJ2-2,CVSCPWGGLGGELFF,TGTGTCAGCTGTCCGTGGGGCGGACTTGGCGGGGAGCTGTTTTTT
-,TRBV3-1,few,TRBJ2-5,CASSQNPGRQETQYF,TGTGCCAGCAGCCAAAATCCTGGACGGCAAGAGACCCAGTACTTC
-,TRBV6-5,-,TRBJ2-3,CASSYGGTQYF,TGTGCCAGCAGTTACGGGGGCACGCAGTATTTT
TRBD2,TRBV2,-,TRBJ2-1,CASREGLAGGKDNEQFF,TGTGCCAGCAGGGAAGGACTAGCGGGGGGGAAGGACAATGAGCAGTTCTTC
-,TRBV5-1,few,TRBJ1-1,CASSLEASSNTEAFF,TGCGCCAGCAGCTTGGAGGCCAGTTCGAACACTGAAGCTTTCTTT
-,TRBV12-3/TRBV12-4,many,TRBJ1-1,CASSLWEGNTEAFF,TGTGCCAGCAGTTTATGGGAAGGGAACACTGAAGCTTTCTTT
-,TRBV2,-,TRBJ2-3,CASSLQLARTDTQYF,TGTGCCAGCAGTCTTCAGCTAGCCCGGACAGATACGCAGTATTTT
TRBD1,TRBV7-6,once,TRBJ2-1,CASSTRDSSYYNEQFF,TGTGCCAGCAGCACCAGGGACAGTTCCTACTACAATGAGCAGTTCTTC
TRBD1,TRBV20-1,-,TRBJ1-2,CSASPSDRGYYGYTF,TGCAGTGCTAGCCCGTCCGACAGGGGCTACTATGGCTACACCTTC
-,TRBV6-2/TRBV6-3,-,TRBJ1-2,CASSYRQGPALYGYTF,TGTGCCAGCAGTTACCGACAAGGCCCCGCGCTCTATGGCTACACCTTC
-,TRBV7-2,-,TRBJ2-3,CASSLVRETDTQYF,TGTGCCAGCAGCTTAGTTCGAGAAACAGATACGCAGTATTTT
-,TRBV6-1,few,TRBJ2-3,CASSELSRPSPHDTQYF,TGTGCCAGCAGTGAATTGAGCAGGCCTTCCCCACACGATACGCAGTATTTT
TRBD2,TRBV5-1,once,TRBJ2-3,CASSLGPSGLAEDTQYF,TGCGCCAGCAGCTTGGGGCCGTCGGGACTAGCGGAGGATACGCAGTATTTT
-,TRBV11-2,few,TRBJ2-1,CASRRPGTRRGNEQFF,TGTGCCAGCAGACGTCCCGGGACACGGCGGGGCAATGAGCAGTTCTTC
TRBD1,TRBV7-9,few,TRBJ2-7,CASSPSGQGLYEQYF,TGTGCCAGCAGCCCCAGTGGACAGGGGTTATACGAGCAGTACTTC
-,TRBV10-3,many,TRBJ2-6,CATTSGANVLTF,TGTGCCACCACTTCTGGGGCCAACGTCCTGACTTTC
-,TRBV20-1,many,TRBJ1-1,CSALRKTLGNTEAFF,TGCAGTGCCCTGAGAAAGACATTGGGGAACACTGAAGCTTTCTTT
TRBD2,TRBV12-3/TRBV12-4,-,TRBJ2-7,CASSPRLAGAGYEQYF,TGTGCCAGCAGTCCCCGACTAGCGGGAGCGGGTTACGAGCAGTACTTC
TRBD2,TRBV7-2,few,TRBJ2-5,CASRPPGLAGGQETQYF,TGTGCCAGCAGACCTCCCGGACTAGCGGGAGGACAAGAGACCCAGTACTTC
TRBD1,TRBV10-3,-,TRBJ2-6,CAISVWGQTESGANVLTF,TGTGCCATCAGTGTTTGGGGACAGACCGAATCTGGGGCCAACGTCCTGACTTTC
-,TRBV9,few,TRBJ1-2,CASSERGRPRYTF,TGTGCCAGCAGCGAAAGAGGACGTCCTCGCTACACCTTC
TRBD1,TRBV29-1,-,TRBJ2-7,CSVEDRTGAYEQYF,TGCAGCGTTGAAGACCGGACAGGGGCCTACGAGCAGTACTTC
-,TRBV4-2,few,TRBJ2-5,CASSQGQAQETQYF,TGTGCCAGCAGCCAAGGCCAAGCTCAAGAGACCCAGTACTTC